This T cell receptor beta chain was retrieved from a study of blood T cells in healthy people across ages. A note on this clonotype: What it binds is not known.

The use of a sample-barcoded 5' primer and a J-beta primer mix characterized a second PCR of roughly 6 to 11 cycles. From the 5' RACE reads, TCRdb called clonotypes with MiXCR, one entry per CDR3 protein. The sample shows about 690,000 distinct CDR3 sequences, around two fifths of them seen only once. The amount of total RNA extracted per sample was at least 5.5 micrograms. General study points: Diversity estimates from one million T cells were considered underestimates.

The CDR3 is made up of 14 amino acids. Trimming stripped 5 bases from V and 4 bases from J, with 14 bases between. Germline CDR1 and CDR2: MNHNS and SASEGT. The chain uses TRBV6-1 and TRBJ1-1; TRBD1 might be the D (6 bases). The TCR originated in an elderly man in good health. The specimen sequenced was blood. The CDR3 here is CASSKQGLGTEAFF. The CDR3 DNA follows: TGTGCCAGCAGTAAACAGGGATTGGGCACTGAAGCTTTCTTT.